The 4 T cell receptor beta chains given below trace back to one sample, sequenced in a study of T cells after yellow fever vaccination. In TCRdb, the 5' RACE reads were re-called with MiXCR into one record per CDR3 protein. The table shows about 360,000 distinct CDR3 sequences, with roughly 6.2% occurring only once. Source: PBMCs, taken 5 days after the yellow fever booster vaccination. Receptors originate from a man younger than 40 who received the YFV17D yellow fever vaccine.

This clonotype appeared many times. The rearrangement links TRBV5-1 to TRBJ2-5; D is uncertain. This CDR3 contains 16 residues. The V gene lost 0 bases and the J gene lost 1 base, with 13 bases spanning the gap. Per the germline V gene, CDR1 is SGHRS and CDR2 is YFSETQ. In DNA form, the CDR3 reads TGCGCCAGCAGCTTGGGTGTTTTGGGCCTCCAAGAGACCCAGTACTTC. It translates to CASSLGVLGLQETQYF.

This clonotype was recorded a few times. The V and J genes are TRBV7-2 and TRBJ2-3; 8 bases map to TRBD1. Trimming took 5 bases from V and 2 from J; bases not matched to a gene: 6. Germline loops: CDR1 SGHTA, CDR2 FQGNSA. CDR3 length equals 15 residues. The CDR3 here is CASSPRQGATDTQYF. CDR3 DNA sequence: TGTGCCAGCAGCCCCAGGCAGGGGGCCACAGATACGCAGTATTTT.

A word on this clonotype: Germline is not matched at one junction end, which may reflect a read error. The chain carries TRBV9 and TRBJ2-5, with D perhaps assigned TRBD1 or TRBD2 (5 bases each). There are 15 residues in the CDR3. Germline loops: CDR1 SGDLS, CDR2 YYNGEE. CDR3 loop: CASSVGGASLENQYF. For the CDR3, the DNA is TGTGCCAGCAGCGTAGGTGGGGCTAGCCTAGAGAACCAGTACTTC.

This rearrangement joins TRBV5-1 to TRBJ2-3; 14 bases are a match to TRBD2. The ends lost 7 bases at V and 10 bases at J; junction bases unmatched: 8. CDR1 is SGHRS, CDR2 YFSETQ, per germline. This CDR3 is 14 amino acids long. This chain's CDR3 is CASQPGTSGRSQYF. CDR3 coding DNA: TGCGCCAGCCAACCCGGGACTAGCGGGAGATCGCAGTATTTT.